Listed below are T cell receptor beta chains from one sample, sequenced in a study of T cell repertoires in cytomegalovirus infection. TCRdb used MiXCR to reprocess the reads, holding one entry per CDR3 protein. The sample holds hundreds of thousands of distinct CDR3 sequences, approximately 25% seen once. The sequencing input was CD8+ T cells from PBMCs. The receptors originated from a human donor in good health (CMV status not recorded). Some clones in this sample may be carry-over from other donors' samples. CDR3s include the opening cysteine and the closing phenylalanine or tryptophan. Fields, in order: V gene, D gene, J gene, clone size, CDR3 DNA, CDR3 protein. A D gene is named only where the DNA matches it firmly. A row's size may be missing; if present it is once, few, many or a size class.

>TRBV7-8|TRBD2|TRBJ2-1|few
TGTGCCAGCAGCTTAGTGACTAGCGGGGGGGCCTACTACAATGAGCAGTTCTTC
CASSLVTSGGAYYNEQFF
>TRBV5-5|TRBD1|TRBJ1-5|few
TGTGCCAGCAGCCCCCCCGGGCAGGGGGGCAATCAGCCCCAGCATTTT
CASSPPGQGGNQPQHF
>TRBV7-9|TRBD1|TRBJ2-4|many
TGTGCCAGCAGCAAAACAGGGGATGAAAACATTCAGTACTTC
CASSKTGDENIQYF
>TRBV20-1|TRBD2|TRBJ2-3|-
TGCAGTGTTAGAGTGCTAGCGGGGGTCACAGATACGCAGTATTTT
CSVRVLAGVTDTQYF
>TRBV7-3|-|TRBJ2-6|many
TGTGCCAGCAGCCCAACGGGGATCTCTGGGGCCAACGTCCTGACTTTC
CASSPTGISGANVLTF
>TRBV28|TRBD2|TRBJ2-3|few
TGTGCCAGCAGTTTAGCAGCGGGGGGGCCCCCAGATACGCAGTATTTT
CASSLAAGGPPDTQYF
>TRBV6-2/TRBV6-3|-|TRBJ2-7|-
TGTGCCAGCAGTTACCTCCCTCCGGGGGGCAACGAGCAGTACTTC
CASSYLPPGGNEQYF
>TRBV5-1|TRBD1|TRBJ1-2|few
TGCGCCAGCAGCTTCGGGACAGGGAACTATGGCTACACCTTC
CASSFGTGNYGYTF
>TRBV6-2/TRBV6-3|-|TRBJ2-1|once
TGTGCCAGCCGGTCGGGGGACCCCTTTCACTACAATGAGCAGTTCTTC
CASRSGDPFHYNEQFF
>TRBV7-2|TRBD1|TRBJ1-1|many
TGTGCCAGCAGCCCGCCCCCAGGGACAGGCGAGAACACTGAAGCTTTCTTT
CASSPPPGTGENTEAFF
>TRBV20-1|-|TRBJ1-1|-
TGCAGTGCTAGCCAAAACACTGAAGCTTTCTTT
CSASQNTEAFF
>TRBV7-8|TRBD2|TRBJ2-5|many
TGTGCCAGCAGCTTGGGGACTAGCGGGGGAGGGCACTTC
CASSLGTSGGGHF
>TRBV20-1|-|TRBJ2-7|few
TGCAGTGCTCCCCGGGACCGAACCTACGAGCAGTACTTC
CSAPRDRTYEQYF
>TRBV7-9|TRBD1|TRBJ1-2|-
TGTGCCAGCCGCGACGAGGGGGCCAGTGGCTACACCTTC
CASRDEGASGYTF
>TRBV12-3/TRBV12-4|-|TRBJ2-1|-
TGTGCCAGCACCCCGGGTCTCAATGAGCAGTTCTTC
CASTPGLNEQFF
>TRBV2|TRBD1|TRBJ2-1|once
TGTGCCAGTCCCGGGACAGGGGGCATCGATGAGCAGTTCTTC
CASPGTGGIDEQFF
>TRBV5-6|TRBD1|TRBJ1-1|-
TGTGCCAGCAGCTTGGGAGACAGGGGACTCCTGAACACTGAAGCTTTCTTT
CASSLGDRGLLNTEAFF
>TRBV5-4|-|TRBJ2-5|-
TGTGCCAGCAGCCTAGACTCTGTAGGAGAGACCCAGTACTTC
CASSLDSVGETQYF
>TRBV20-1|TRBD2|TRBJ2-3|few
TGCAGTGTCCCGGGACTAGCGGGGCCGCACGATACGCAGTATTTT
CSVPGLAGPHDTQYF
>TRBV6-2/TRBV6-3|TRBD2|TRBJ2-7|-
TGTGCCAGCAGACCGTCTAGCGGGGGACTCTCCTACGAGCAGTACTTC
CASRPSSGGLSYEQYF
>TRBV7-2|TRBD1|TRBJ1-5|few
TGTGCCAGCAGCTTAGGGGGCAGGGGGCTTTTTCAGCCCCAGCATTTT
CASSLGGRGLFQPQHF
>TRBV5-6|TRBD1|TRBJ1-2|-
TGTGCCAGCAGCTTGGGTCGGACAGGAGCTCTCTATGGCTACACCTTC
CASSLGRTGALYGYTF
>TRBV7-9|TRBD1|TRBJ2-5|many
TGTGCCAGCAGCTTTAGGGGACAGTACCAAGAGACCCAGTACTTC
CASSFRGQYQETQYF
>TRBV7-9|TRBD2|TRBJ2-3|-
TGTGCCAGCAGCCCCGGGACTAGCGCCTTCGCAGATACGCAGTATTTT
CASSPGTSAFADTQYF
>TRBV7-9|-|TRBJ1-1|-
TGTGCCAGCAGCAAAGTACAGGGTATGAACACTGAAGCTTTCTTT
CASSKVQGMNTEAFF
>TRBV13|-|TRBJ2-2|few
TGTGCCAGCATGGAGGAGACAGCCCCTGGGAACACCGGGGAGCTGTTTTTT
CASMEETAPGNTGELFF
>TRBV4-1|-|TRBJ2-3|many
TGCGCCAGCAGCCAAGAATTTGGCACAGATACGCAGTATTTT
CASSQEFGTDTQYF